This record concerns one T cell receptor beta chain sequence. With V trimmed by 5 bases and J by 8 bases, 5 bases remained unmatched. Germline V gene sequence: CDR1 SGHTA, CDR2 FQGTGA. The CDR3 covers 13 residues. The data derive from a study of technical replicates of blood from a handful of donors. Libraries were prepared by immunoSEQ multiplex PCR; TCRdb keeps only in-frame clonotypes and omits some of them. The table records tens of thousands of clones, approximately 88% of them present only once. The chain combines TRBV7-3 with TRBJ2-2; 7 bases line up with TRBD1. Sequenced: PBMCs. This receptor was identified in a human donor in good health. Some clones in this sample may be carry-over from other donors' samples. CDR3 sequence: CASSAGGSGELFF. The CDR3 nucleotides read TGTGCCAGCAGCGCAGGGGGTTCGGGGGAGCTGTTTTTT.